This T cell receptor (beta chain) was documented in a study of T cells after yellow fever vaccination. TCRdb reanalysed the 5' RACE reads using MiXCR and keeps one entry per CDR3 protein. The sample shows some 300,000 distinct CDR3 sequences, around 10% of them seen only once. Ten or more counts support this clonotype. Germline loops: CDR1 SEHNR, CDR2 FQNEAQ (reference sequence). The CDR3 contains 13 residues. V was pared by 5 bases and J by 2 bases, with 9 bases between. Sample: CD4+ T cells sorted from PBMCs, taken 5 days after the yellow fever booster vaccination. This chain connects TRBV7-9 to TRBJ1-2; perhaps TRBD1 as D (6 bases). The TCR sequence derives from a man younger than 30 who received the YFV17D yellow fever vaccine. The CDR3 coding sequence is TGTGCCAGCAGCCAAACAGGGAACTATGGCTACACCTTC. Its protein product is CASSQTGNYGYTF.